This T cell receptor beta chain was observed in a study of T cell responses to AZD1222 COVID-19 vaccine. General study points: The span of vaccine-associated CD4 TCRs extended across spike, with dominance at 160-218 and 743-854.

Turning to this clone: Its specificity is unknown.

The method was immunoSEQ multiplex PCR; TCRdb's version includes in-frame clones alone and lacks a portion of them. The repertoire holds over 100,000 clones, with around 93% as singletons. The germline CDR1 and CDR2 sequences are SGDLS and YYNGEE. The CDR3 has 13 residues. The V and J ends lost 0 bases and 7 bases respectively, with 8 bases between them. The sample here was peripheral blood, taken on day 0 of AZD1222 vaccination. This chain links TRBV9 with TRBJ2-1; the D gene is possibly TRBD2 (5 bases). This TCR was sampled from an adult in good health. CDR3 nucleotides: TGTGCCAGCAGCGTAGGTAGCGCGAATGAGCAGTTCTTC. Amino acids: CASSVGSANEQFF. Drawing the rest from reference TRBV9 and TRBJ2-1, the complete variable domain is DSGVTQTPKHLITATGQRVTLRCSPRSGDLSVYWYQQSLDQGLQFLIQYYNGEERAKGNILERFSAQQFPDLHSELNLSSLELGDSALYFCASSVGSANEQFFGPGTRLTVL.